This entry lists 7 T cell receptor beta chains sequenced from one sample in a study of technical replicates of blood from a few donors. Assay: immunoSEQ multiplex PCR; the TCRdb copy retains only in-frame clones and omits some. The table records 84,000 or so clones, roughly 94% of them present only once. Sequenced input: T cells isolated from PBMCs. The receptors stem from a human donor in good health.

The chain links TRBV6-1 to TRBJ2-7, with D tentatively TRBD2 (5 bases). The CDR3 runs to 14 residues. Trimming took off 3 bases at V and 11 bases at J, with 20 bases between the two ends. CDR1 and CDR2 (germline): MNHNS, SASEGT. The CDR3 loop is CASSEVLDSYPKYF. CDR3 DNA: TGTGCCAGCAGTGAGGTACTGGACTCCTATCCAAAGTACTTC.

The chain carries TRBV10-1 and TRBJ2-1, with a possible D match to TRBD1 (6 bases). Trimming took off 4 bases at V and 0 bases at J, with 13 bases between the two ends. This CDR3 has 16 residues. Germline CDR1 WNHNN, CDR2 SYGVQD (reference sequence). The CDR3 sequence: CASSGVQGFSYNEQFF. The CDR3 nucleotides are TGCGCCAGCAGTGGGGTACAGGGTTTCTCCTACAATGAGCAGTTCTTC.

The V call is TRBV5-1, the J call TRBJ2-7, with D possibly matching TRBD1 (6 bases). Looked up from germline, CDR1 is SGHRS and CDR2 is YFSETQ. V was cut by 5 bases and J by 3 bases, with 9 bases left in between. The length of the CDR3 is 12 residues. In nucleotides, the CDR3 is TGCGCCAGCAGGGACAGCTACTACGAGCAGTACTTC. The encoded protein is CASRDSYYEQYF.

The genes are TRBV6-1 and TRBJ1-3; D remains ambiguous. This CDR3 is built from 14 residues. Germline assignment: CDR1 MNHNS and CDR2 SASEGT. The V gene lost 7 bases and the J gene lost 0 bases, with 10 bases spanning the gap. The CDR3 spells CASKPTDSGNTIYF. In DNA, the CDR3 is TGTGCCAGCAAGCCCACCGACTCTGGAAACACCATATATTTT.

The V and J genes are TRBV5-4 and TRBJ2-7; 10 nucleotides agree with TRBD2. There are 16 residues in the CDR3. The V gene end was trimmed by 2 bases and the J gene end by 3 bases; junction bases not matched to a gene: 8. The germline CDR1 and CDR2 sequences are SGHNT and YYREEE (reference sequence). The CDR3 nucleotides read TGTGCCAGCAGCTTTAGGGCTAGCGGGAGAGGCTACGAGCAGTACTTC. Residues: CASSFRASGRGYEQYF.

The DNA of the CDR3 is TGCGCCAGCAGCTTCGGGTGGGTTGGAACTAATGAAAAACTGTTTTTT. This encodes CASSFGWVGTNEKLFF. The V and J genes are TRBV5-1 and TRBJ1-4; D call uncertain. Germline CDR1 is SGHRS and CDR2 is YFSETQ. The CDR3 has 16 amino acids. V was cut by 2 bases and J by 1 base, with 12 bases left in between.

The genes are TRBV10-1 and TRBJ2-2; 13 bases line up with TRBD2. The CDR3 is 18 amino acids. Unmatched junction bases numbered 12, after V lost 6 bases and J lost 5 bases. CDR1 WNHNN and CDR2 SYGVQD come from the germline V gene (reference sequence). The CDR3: CASSDVTGTSGVTGELFF. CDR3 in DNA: TGCGCCAGCAGCGACGTGACGGGGACTAGCGGGGTGACCGGGGAGCTGTTTTTT.